Shown below are 29 T cell receptor beta chains from a single sample sequenced in a study of OX40 agonist ivuxolimab in advanced cancers. To prepare the library, the immunoSEQ multiplex PCR assay was applied. Entries here come from immuneACCESS through TCRdb and include only in-frame sequences with V and J called. Some clones fail to appear in such tables; in the studies checked, an unresolved V gene covers under half of the shortfall, and the cause of the remainder is unknown. This sample is represented by tens of thousands of clones; about nine tenths of them were singletons. The ten largest clones capture roughly three fifths of the sample. The material was CD4+ or CD8+ T cells sorted from blood, obtained in a trial of the OX40 agonist ivuxolimab. The origin of the receptors is an adult with an advanced solid tumor such as melanoma, head and neck, liver or kidney cancer.

In DNA form, the CDR3 reads TGCAGCGTCGACCGGGACAGCAACAATGAGCAGTTCTTC. Its protein product is CSVDRDSNNEQFF. The chain combines TRBV29-1 with TRBJ2-1; 7 positions agree with TRBD1. The V segment lost 6 bases and the J segment 5 bases; nucleotides outside the gene matches: 7. Germline V gene data show CDR1 as SQVTM and CDR2 as ANQGSEA. This CDR3 region has 13 residues.

The chain carries TRBV7-9 and TRBJ1-1; D unresolved. The CDR3 extends over 16 amino acids. The V end was cut by 0 bases, the J end by 5 bases, with 16 bases between. The germline V gene encodes CDR1 SEHNR and CDR2 FQNEAQ (reference sequence). The CDR3 sequence: CASSLALRAARTEAFF. The CDR3 DNA is TGTGCCAGCAGCTTAGCGCTACGGGCGGCGAGGACTGAAGCTTTCTTT.

The V gene is TRBV2, the J gene TRBJ2-7; tentatively, D is TRBD2 (5 bases). The CDR3 contains 16 residues. V was pared by 3 bases and J by 5 bases, with 20 bases between. The germline V gene has CDR1 SNHLY and CDR2 FYNNEI. The CDR3 sequence: CASSEVKGYGVNEQYF. The DNA of the CDR3 is TGTGCCAGCAGTGAGGTGAAGGGCTACGGGGTAAACGAGCAGTACTTC.

The chain has TRBV11-1 and TRBJ2-3; D remains ambiguous. Trimming took off 5 bases at V and 2 bases at J, with 14 bases between the two ends. CDR1 SGHAT and CDR2 FQDESV come from the germline V gene (reference sequence). This CDR3 has 15 amino acids. The CDR3 protein is CASSPRTYLTDTQYF. DNA of the CDR3: TGTGCCAGCAGCCCCCGGACCTATCTCACAGATACGCAGTATTTT.

The CDR3 here is CASSHPTGGRPGTEAFF. The CDR3 DNA sequence: TGCGCCAGCAGCCACCCGACAGGAGGCCGCCCCGGCACTGAAGCTTTCTTT. J is TRBJ1-1 and V is TRBV4-1, with D perhaps matching TRBD1 (6 bases). Per germline, CDR1 MGHRA and CDR2 YSYEKL. V lost 3 bases and J lost 4, with 21 bases in between. This CDR3 has 17 residues.

This clone was seen a single time. The CDR3 loop reads CASSQEGREADTQYF. In DNA form, the CDR3 reads TGTGCCAGCAGCCAAGAGGGACGTGAGGCAGATACGCAGTATTTT. The V gene is TRBV4-2, the J gene TRBJ2-3; D tentatively reads TRBD1 or TRBD2 (5 bases each). Germline V gene lookup returns CDR1 LGHNA and CDR2 YNFKEQ. V was clipped by 0 bases and J by 4 bases, with 11 bases between them. This CDR3 has 15 residues.

The chain carries TRBV29-1 and TRBJ2-3; D unresolved. This CDR3 comprises 14 residues. Looked up from germline, CDR1 is SQVTM and CDR2 is ANQGSEA. V was shortened by 4 bases and J by 1 base, with 12 bases between the two germline ends. The CDR3 DNA sequence: TGCAGCGTTGTCGTCGTTCCTCGCACAGATACGCAGTATTTT. This encodes CSVVVVPRTDTQYF.

The rearrangement uses TRBV11-2 and TRBJ2-7; D gene uncertain. The ends were cut back, 0 bases at V and 3 bases at J, with 3 bases in the middle. CDR1 and CDR2 from the germline V gene are SGHAT and FQNNGV. This CDR3 region has 12 residues. The CDR3 region is CASSLDNYEQYF. The CDR3 DNA reads TGTGCCAGCAGCTTAGACAACTACGAGCAGTACTTC.

The sample holds one count of this clone. The J gene is TRBJ1-5, the V gene TRBV19; D remains unclear. V was cut by 4 bases and J by 4 bases, with 17 bases left in between. The length of the CDR3 is 16 residues. Germline CDR1 and CDR2: LNHDA and SQIVND (reference sequence). The CDR3 DNA follows: TGTGCCAGTAGTAGATATACCGGGCCCGAAAATCAGCCCCAGCATTTT. The encoded protein is CASSRYTGPENQPQHF.

This clone was found once. The junction and the germline gene differ at one end; a read error may be behind it. The chain employs TRBV7-6 and TRBJ2-1; 7 nucleotides align to TRBD1. Germline V gene sequence: CDR1 SGHVS, CDR2 FNYEAQ. The CDR3 loop spans 16 amino acids. The CDR3 nucleotides read TGTGCCTGCAGCTTAGACAGGGTTGACCCCTCGGATGAGCAGTTCTTC. Encoded protein: CACSLDRVDPSDEQFF.

About this clone: This sample includes further DNA sequences coding for the same CDR3. The rearrangement links TRBV7-9 to TRBJ1-1; D is ambiguous. Germline V CDR1 and CDR2: SEHNR, FQNEAQ (reference sequence). Between the trimmed V and J ends, which lost 1 base and 8 bases, there was a span of 8 bases. The CDR3 has 12 residues. CDR3 amino acids: CASSLGPEEAFF. CDR3 DNA: TGTGCCAGCAGCTTAGGGCCCGAAGAAGCTTTCTTT.

The chain links TRBV2 to TRBJ1-1; D not resolved. The CDR3 covers 16 residues. V lost 1 base and J lost 2, with 14 bases in between. From germline, CDR1 is SNHLY and CDR2 FYNNEI. This CDR3 is CASSEVSQRFNTEAFF. The CDR3 DNA is TGTGCCAGCAGTGAAGTTTCACAGCGGTTTAACACTGAAGCTTTCTTT.

This rearrangement joins TRBV2 to TRBJ1-1; D not resolved. In germline, CDR1 is SNHLY, CDR2 FYNNEI. This CDR3 has 17 amino acids. V was clipped by 4 bases and J by 0 bases, with 18 bases between them. The DNA for the CDR3 is TGTGCCAGCAGTGCCTCAGAGGGAAAGATGCTGAACACTGAAGCTTTCTTT. Its protein is CASSASEGKMLNTEAFF.

This chain links TRBV6-1 with TRBJ2-1; D not resolved. Per the germline V gene, CDR1 is MNHNS and CDR2 is SASEGT. This CDR3 contains 16 residues. Trimming stripped 0 bases from V and 1 base from J, with 10 bases between. The CDR3 DNA is TGTGCCAGCAGTGAAGCCGCGTATTCTTCCTACAATGAGCAGTTCTTC. Protein product: CASSEAAYSSYNEQFF.

This clone was seen once. This rearrangement joins TRBV30 to TRBJ2-1, with 7 nucleotides matching TRBD1. V gave up 2 bases and J gave up 10 bases; unmatched junction bases: 5. Germline loops: CDR1 GTSNPN, CDR2 SVGIG (reference sequence). The length of the CDR3 is 12 residues. In nucleotides, the CDR3 is TGTGCCTGGAGTCGACAGGGTATCGAGCAGTTCTTC. Amino acid sequence: CAWSRQGIEQFF.

The chain recombines TRBV18 with TRBJ1-1, with unresolved D. Trimming removed 4 bases from V and 4 bases from J, with 13 bases in between. CDR1 is KGHSH, CDR2 LQKENI, per germline. CDR3 length: 14 residues. The CDR3 is CASSQREYSTEAFF. DNA for the CDR3: TGTGCCAGCTCACAAAGGGAATACAGCACTGAAGCTTTCTTT.

J is TRBJ2-3 and V is TRBV11-1; 10 nucleotides match TRBD2. The CDR3 totals 15 residues. V shed 4 bases, J shed 2 bases, and the junction held 3 bases outside the gene matches. The germline V gene encodes CDR1 SGHAT and CDR2 FQDESV (reference sequence). The CDR3 protein is CASSWSGGATDTQYF. The DNA of the CDR3 is TGTGCCAGCAGCTGGAGCGGGGGGGCCACAGATACGCAGTATTTT.

In DNA form, the CDR3 reads TGTGCCAGCAGCGCAACCCCTAGCGCTCTGGAGACCCAGTACTTC. Translation: CASSATPSALETQYF. The chain employs TRBV6-5 and TRBJ2-7; D might be TRBD2 (6 bases). The J call may be mistaken, given a closer DNA end match to TRBJ2-5. Germline V gene data show CDR1 as MNHEY and CDR2 as SVGAGI. The CDR3 length is 15 residues.

The chain joins TRBV6-1 to TRBJ1-2; perhaps TRBD1 as D (5 bases). Per germline, CDR1 MNHNS and CDR2 SASEGT. The V gene lost 3 bases and the J gene lost 0 bases, with 8 bases spanning the gap. This CDR3 has 14 residues. CDR3 loop: CASSDGTANYGYTF. The CDR3 DNA is TGTGCCAGCAGTGATGGGACGGCTAACTATGGCTACACCTTC.

The genes are TRBV2 and TRBJ1-4; a weak D match, TRBD1 (5 bases). Germline values: CDR1 SNHLY, CDR2 FYNNEI. This CDR3 region has 16 residues. V was trimmed by 3 bases and J by 6 bases, leaving 17 bases between them. CDR3 DNA sequence: TGTGCCAGCAGTGATTTGGGTGACAGAACACATGAAAAACTGTTTTTT. Translating gives CASSDLGDRTHEKLFF.

The V call is TRBV4-1, the J call TRBJ1-5; 7 nucleotides align to TRBD1. V was clipped by 0 bases and J by 7 bases; unmatched bases: 9. The CDR3 length is 16 residues. Germline V gives CDR1 MGHRA, CDR2 YSYEKL. The CDR3 loop reads CASSQDPDRVEQPQHF. The CDR3 nucleotides read TGCGCCAGCAGCCAAGACCCTGACAGGGTCGAGCAGCCCCAGCATTTT.

The chain employs TRBV29-1 and TRBJ2-7, with 8 bases identical to TRBD1. Unmatched junction bases numbered 9, after V lost 3 bases and J lost 2 bases. CDR3 length: 15 amino acids. CDR1 and CDR2 from the germline V gene are SQVTM and ANQGSEA. CDR3 residues: CSVESPGQEAYEQYF. CDR3 nucleotide sequence: TGCAGCGTTGAGTCACCGGGACAGGAAGCCTACGAGCAGTACTTC.

V gene TRBV29-1 combines with J gene TRBJ2-5; TRBD1 or TRBD2 may be the D gene (5 bases each). The CDR3 has 11 amino acids. Trimming stripped 4 bases from V and 4 bases from J, with 7 bases between. The V gene's germline CDR1 is SQVTM and CDR2 ANQGSEA. In DNA form, the CDR3 reads TGCAGCGTTGGTGGGGGAGAGACCCAGTACTTC. Protein product: CSVGGGETQYF.

The chain combines TRBV7-8 with TRBJ2-7; D might be TRBD1 (6 bases). CDR1 and CDR2 from the germline V gene are SGHVS and FQNEAQ. The CDR3 is 15 residues long. V was clipped by 0 bases and J by 2 bases, with 11 bases between them. CDR3 amino acids: CASSLATGSAYEQYF. DNA of the CDR3: TGTGCCAGCAGCTTAGCAACAGGGTCTGCCTACGAGCAGTACTTC.

The V call is TRBV10-3, the J call TRBJ2-3; D may match TRBD1 or TRBD2 (5 bases each). The germline V gene encodes CDR1 ENHRY and CDR2 SYGVKD. V dropped 2 bases and J dropped 4 bases, with 22 bases sitting between them. The CDR3 length is 18 residues. CDR3 in amino acids: CAISEPLGRDGNPDTQYF. In DNA, the CDR3 is TGTGCCATCAGTGAGCCCCTTGGCAGGGACGGGAACCCAGATACGCAGTATTTT.

The CDR3 is CASSPDRANPPLHF. The CDR3 DNA reads as TGTGCCAGCAGCCCGGACAGGGCGAATCCACCCCTCCACTTT. J is TRBJ1-6 and V is TRBV11-2; 8 bases are shared with TRBD1. The junction had 8 bases not matched to a gene; V was cut back by 5 bases and J by 11 bases. The germline gives CDR1 SGHAT, CDR2 FQNNGV. The CDR3 is made up of 14 amino acids.

This rearrangement joins TRBV19 to TRBJ2-7; 8 bases agree with TRBD2. V lost 5 bases, J lost 5 bases, and 8 bases stayed unmatched. Germline values: CDR1 LNHDA, CDR2 SQIVND (reference sequence). The CDR3 is 14 residues long. CDR3 nucleotide sequence: TGTGCCAGTAGTCAAAGCGGGGGCGTGAACGAGCAGTACTTC. This encodes CASSQSGGVNEQYF.

The chain joins TRBV4-2 to TRBJ1-3; no clear D gene. CDR1 is LGHNA and CDR2 is YNFKEQ in the germline V gene. Deletions cut 1 base from V and 1 base from J, with 14 bases between. This CDR3 has 17 residues. CDR3: CASSQVRSGDSGNTIYF. The CDR3, as DNA: TGTGCCAGCAGCCAAGTCCGGTCCGGGGATTCTGGAAACACCATATATTTT.

The chain couples TRBV6-1 to TRBJ2-7, with 7 bases matching TRBD1. Germline CDR1 is MNHNS and CDR2 is SASEGT. CDR3 length: 12 residues. Trimming cost V 10 bases and J 2 bases; bases outside gene matches: 5. As DNA, the CDR3 is TGTGCCATTCCCGGGACAGCCTACGAGCAGTACTTC. This gives the protein CAIPGTAYEQYF.